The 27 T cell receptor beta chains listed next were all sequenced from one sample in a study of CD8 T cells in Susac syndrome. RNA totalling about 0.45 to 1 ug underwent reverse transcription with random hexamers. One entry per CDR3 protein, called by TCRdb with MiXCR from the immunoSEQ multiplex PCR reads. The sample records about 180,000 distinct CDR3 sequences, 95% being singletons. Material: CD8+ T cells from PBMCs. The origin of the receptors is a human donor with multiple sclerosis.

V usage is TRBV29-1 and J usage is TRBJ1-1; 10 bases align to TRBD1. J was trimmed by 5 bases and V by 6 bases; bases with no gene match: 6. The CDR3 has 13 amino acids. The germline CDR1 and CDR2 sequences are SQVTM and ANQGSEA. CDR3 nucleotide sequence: TGCAGCGTCGTGACAGGGGGCATGACTGAAGCTTTCTTT. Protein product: CSVVTGGMTEAFF.

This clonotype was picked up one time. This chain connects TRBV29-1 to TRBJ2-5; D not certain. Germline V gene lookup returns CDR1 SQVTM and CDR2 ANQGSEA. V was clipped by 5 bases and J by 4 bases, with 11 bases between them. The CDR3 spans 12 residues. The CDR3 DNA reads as TGCAGCGTTAAGGATTGGGGAGAGACCCAGTACTTC. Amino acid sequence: CSVKDWGETQYF.

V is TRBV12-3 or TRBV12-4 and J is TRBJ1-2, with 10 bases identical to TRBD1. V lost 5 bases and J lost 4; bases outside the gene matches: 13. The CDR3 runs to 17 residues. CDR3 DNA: TGTGCCAGCAGTCTAACCGGCGGGACAGGGGACCTCTATGGCTACACCTTC. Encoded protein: CASSLTGGTGDLYGYTF.

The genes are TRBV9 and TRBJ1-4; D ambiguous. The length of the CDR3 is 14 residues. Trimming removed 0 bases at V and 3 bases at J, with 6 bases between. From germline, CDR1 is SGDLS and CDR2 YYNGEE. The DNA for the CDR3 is TGTGCCAGCAGCGTAGCTCTAGCTAATGAAAAACTGTTTTTT. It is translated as CASSVALANEKLFF.

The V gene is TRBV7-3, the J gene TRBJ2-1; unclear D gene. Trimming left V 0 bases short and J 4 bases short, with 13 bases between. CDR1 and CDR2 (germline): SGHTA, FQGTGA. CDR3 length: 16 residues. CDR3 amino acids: CASSLTARHQYNEQFF. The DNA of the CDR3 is TGTGCCAGCAGCTTAACTGCGCGGCACCAATACAATGAGCAGTTCTTC.

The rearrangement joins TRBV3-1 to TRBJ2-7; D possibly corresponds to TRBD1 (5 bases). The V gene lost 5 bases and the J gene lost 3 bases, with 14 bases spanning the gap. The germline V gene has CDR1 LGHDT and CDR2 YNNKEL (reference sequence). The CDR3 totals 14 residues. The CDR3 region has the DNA TGTGCCAGCAGCATGGAAGGGGTGCGCTACGAGCAGTACTTC. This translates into CASSMEGVRYEQYF.

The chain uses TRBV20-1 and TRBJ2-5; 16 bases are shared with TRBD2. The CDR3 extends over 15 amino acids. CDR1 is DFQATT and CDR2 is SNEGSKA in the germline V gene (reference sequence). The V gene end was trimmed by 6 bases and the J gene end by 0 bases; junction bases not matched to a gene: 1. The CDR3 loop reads CSAGLAGGYQETQYF. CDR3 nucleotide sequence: TGCAGTGCGGGACTAGCGGGAGGGTACCAAGAGACCCAGTACTTC.

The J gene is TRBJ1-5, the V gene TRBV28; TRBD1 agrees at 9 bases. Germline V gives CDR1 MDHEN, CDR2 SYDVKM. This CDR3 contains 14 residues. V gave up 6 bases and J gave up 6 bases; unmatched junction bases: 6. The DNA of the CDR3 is TGTGCCAGCAGAAAACCGGGACAGGGTCAGCCCCAGCATTTT. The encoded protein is CASRKPGQGQPQHF.

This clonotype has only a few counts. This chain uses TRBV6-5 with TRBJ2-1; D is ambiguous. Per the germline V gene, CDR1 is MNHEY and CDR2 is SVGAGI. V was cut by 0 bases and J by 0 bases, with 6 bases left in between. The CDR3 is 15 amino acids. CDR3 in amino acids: CASSYSGSSYNEQFF. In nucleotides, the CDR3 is TGTGCCAGCAGTTACTCTGGCAGCTCCTACAATGAGCAGTTCTTC.

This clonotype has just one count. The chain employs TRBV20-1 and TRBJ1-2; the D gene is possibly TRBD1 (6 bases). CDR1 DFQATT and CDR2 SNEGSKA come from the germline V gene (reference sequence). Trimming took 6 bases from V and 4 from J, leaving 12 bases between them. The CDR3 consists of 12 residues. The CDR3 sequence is CSAAGAPYGYTF. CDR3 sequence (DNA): TGCAGTGCAGCAGGGGCCCCCTATGGCTACACCTTC.

The CDR3 protein is CASSFNGGTGELFF. The CDR3 DNA is TGTGCCAGCAGTTTTAACGGGGGCACCGGGGAGCTGTTTTTT. The chain has TRBV27 and TRBJ2-2; possibly TRBD2 for D (6 bases). The CDR3 spans 14 residues. The V gene lost 3 bases and the J gene lost 4 bases, with 9 bases spanning the gap. Germline V gene data show CDR1 as MNHEY and CDR2 as SMNVEV (reference sequence).

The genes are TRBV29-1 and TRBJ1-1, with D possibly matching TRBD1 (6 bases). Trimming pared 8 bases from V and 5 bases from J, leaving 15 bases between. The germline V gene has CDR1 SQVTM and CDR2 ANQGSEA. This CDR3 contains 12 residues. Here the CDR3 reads CSWGGVGTEAFF. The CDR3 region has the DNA TGCAGCTGGGGGGGCGTTGGAACTGAAGCTTTCTTT.

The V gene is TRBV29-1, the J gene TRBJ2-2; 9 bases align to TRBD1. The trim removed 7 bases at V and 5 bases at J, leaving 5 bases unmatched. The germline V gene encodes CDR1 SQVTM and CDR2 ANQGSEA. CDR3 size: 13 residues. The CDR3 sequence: CSAGTGTTGELFF. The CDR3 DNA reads TGCAGCGCAGGGACAGGGACGACCGGGGAGCTGTTTTTT.

The CDR3 DNA sequence: TGTGCCAGCAGCTTAGTAGCTCAGAACACTGAAGCTTTCTTT. This codes for CASSLVAQNTEAFF. The V call is TRBV7-9, the J call TRBJ1-1; D remains ambiguous. This CDR3 has 14 amino acids. Germline V gene sequence: CDR1 SEHNR, CDR2 FQNEAQ (reference sequence). The germline V and J ends were trimmed by 1 base and 1 base, with 7 bases remaining between them. The entire variable domain, with the rest obtained from reference TRBV7-9 and TRBJ1-1, is as follows: DTGVSQNPRHKITKRGQNVTFRCDPISEHNRLYWYRQTLGQGPEFLTYFQNEAQLEKSRLLSDRFSAERPKGSFSTLEIQRTEQGDSAMYLCASSLVAQNTEAFFGQGTRLTVV.

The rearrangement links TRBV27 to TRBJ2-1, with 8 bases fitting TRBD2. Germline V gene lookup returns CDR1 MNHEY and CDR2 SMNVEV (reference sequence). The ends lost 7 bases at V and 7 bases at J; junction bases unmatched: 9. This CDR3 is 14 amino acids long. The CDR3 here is CASIPGGPRNEQFF. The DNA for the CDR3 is TGTGCCAGCATCCCGGGAGGGCCACGGAATGAGCAGTTCTTC.

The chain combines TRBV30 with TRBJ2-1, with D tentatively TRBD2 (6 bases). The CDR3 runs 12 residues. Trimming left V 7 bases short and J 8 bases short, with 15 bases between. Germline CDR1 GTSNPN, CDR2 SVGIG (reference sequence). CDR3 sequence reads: CASSGGYYEQFF. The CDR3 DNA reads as TGTGCCTCATCCGGGGGATATTATGAGCAGTTCTTC.

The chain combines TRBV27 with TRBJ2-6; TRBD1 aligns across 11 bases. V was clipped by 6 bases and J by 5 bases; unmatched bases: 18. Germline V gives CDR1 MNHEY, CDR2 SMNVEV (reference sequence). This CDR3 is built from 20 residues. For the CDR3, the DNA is TGTGCCAGCAGCTCTCCATGGGTTCCGGGACAGGGGGATTGGGCCAACGTCCTGACTTTC. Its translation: CASSSPWVPGQGDWANVLTF.

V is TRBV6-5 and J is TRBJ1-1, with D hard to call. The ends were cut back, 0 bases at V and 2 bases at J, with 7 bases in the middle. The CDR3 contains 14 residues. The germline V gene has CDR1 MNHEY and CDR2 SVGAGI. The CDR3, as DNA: TGTGCCAGCAGTTACTCGAGATCTAACACTGAAGCTTTCTTT. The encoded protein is CASSYSRSNTEAFF.

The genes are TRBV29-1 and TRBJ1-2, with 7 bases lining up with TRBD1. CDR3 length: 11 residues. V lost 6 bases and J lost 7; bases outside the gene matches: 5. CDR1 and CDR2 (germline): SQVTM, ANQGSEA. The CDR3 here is CSVYRGGGYTF. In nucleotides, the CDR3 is TGCAGCGTCTACAGGGGAGGTGGCTACACCTTC.

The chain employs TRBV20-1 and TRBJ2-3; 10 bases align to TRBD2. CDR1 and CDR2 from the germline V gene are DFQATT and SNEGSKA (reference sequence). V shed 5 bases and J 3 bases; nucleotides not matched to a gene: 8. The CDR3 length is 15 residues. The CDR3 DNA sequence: TGCAGTGCTCACGATCTAGCGGGAGTAACAGATACGCAGTATTTT. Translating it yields CSAHDLAGVTDTQYF.

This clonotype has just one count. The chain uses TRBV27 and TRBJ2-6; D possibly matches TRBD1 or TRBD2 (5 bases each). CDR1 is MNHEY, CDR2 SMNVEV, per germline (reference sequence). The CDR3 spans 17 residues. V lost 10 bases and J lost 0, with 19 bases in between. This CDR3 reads CATLGRDGHSGANVLTF. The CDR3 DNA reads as TGTGCCACCCTGGGCCGGGACGGGCACTCTGGGGCCAACGTCCTGACTTTC.

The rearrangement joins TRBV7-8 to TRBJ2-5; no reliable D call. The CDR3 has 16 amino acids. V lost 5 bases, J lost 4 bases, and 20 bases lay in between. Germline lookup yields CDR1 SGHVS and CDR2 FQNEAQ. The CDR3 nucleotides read TGTGCCAGCAGCCCACCCTTAGTCCGGATGGGAGAGACCCAGTACTTC. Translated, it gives CASSPPLVRMGETQYF.

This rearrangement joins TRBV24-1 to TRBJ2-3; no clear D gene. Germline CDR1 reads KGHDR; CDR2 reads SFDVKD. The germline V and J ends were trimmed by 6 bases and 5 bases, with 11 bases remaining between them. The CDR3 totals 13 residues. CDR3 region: CATSLNLEDTQYF. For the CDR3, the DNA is TGTGCCACCAGTCTGAACCTGGAAGATACGCAGTATTTT.

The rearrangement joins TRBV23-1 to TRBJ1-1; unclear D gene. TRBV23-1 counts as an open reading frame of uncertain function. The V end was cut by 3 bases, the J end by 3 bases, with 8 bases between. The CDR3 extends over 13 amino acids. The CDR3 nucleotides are TGCGCCAGCAGTCATTGGGCCCACACTGAAGCTTTCTTT. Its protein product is CASSHWAHTEAFF.

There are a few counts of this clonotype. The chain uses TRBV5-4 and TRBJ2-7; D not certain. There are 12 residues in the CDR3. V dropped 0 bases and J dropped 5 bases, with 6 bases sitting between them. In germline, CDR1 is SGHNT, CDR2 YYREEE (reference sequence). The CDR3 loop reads CASSLDRDEQYF. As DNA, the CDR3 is TGTGCCAGCAGCTTGGATCGGGACGAGCAGTACTTC.

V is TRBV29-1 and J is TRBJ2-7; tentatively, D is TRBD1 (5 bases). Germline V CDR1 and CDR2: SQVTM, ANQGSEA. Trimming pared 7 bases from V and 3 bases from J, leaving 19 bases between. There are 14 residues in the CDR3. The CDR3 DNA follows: TGCAGCGCCGAAGGTCCAGGGCCTATCTACGAGCAGTACTTC. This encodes CSAEGPGPIYEQYF.

The CDR3, as DNA: TGTGCCACCAGCATTGAGGAGACACCAGGAAACACCATATATTTT. Protein sequence: CATSIEETPGNTIYF. This chain uses TRBV15 with TRBJ1-3; D ambiguous. The V gene's germline CDR1 is LNHNV and CDR2 YYDKDF (reference sequence). The CDR3 is 15 amino acids. The V end lost 4 bases, the J end lost 4 bases, and 14 bases lay between the germline ends.